The sequence of this T cell receptor (beta chain) was determined in a study of shared clonotypes between healthy human individuals. Study-wide results and caveats: Generation of non-shared clonotypes was less probable than generation of clonotypes shared by all four donors. It was observed that 5% to 6% of naive CD4 clonotypes were shared across a few donors.

Repertoires were generated with immunoSEQ multiplex PCR, while TCRdb's copy carries only in-frame clones and drops some. The data contain 100,000 to 120,000 clones, more than 65% of them singletons. The CDR3 has 16 amino acids. V trimming: 7 bases; J trimming: 1 base; junction bases outside the gene matches: 11. Per germline, CDR1 SQVTM and CDR2 ANQGSEA. Details on this clone: Antigen unknown.

Material for sequencing was memory CD8+ T cells sorted from blood. Subset reported: CD45RO+ cells pooled with CCR7-negative TemRA cells. The clonotype was recovered from a woman aged 25 to 45 in good health. J is TRBJ2-2 and V is TRBV29-1, with 8 bases that match TRBD2. DNA for the CDR3: TGCAGCGCACAAACGGCAGCGGGGGTGAACACCGGGGAGCTGTTTTTT. Its translation is CSAQTAAGVNTGELFF.